A single sample gave rise to the 17 T cell receptor beta chains below, sequenced in a study of blood T cell repertoires in COVID-19. Some clones are missing from TCRdb's copy, which holds only in-frame ones; the method was immunoSEQ multiplex PCR. The table includes 250,000 to 300,000 clones, roughly nine tenths detected once. Material for sequencing was peripheral blood. The source of these receptors is a woman in her forties or fifties who had recovered from COVID-19.

V gene TRBV6-6 combines with J gene TRBJ1-4; TRBD1 matches at 9 bases. The CDR3 consists of 14 residues. CDR1 MNHNY and CDR2 SVGAGI come from the germline V gene (reference sequence). V lost 7 bases and J lost 8; bases outside the gene matches: 8. CDR3: CASTAGTGIEKLFF. In DNA, the CDR3 is TGTGCCAGCACCGCCGGGACAGGGATAGAAAAACTGTTTTTT.

J is TRBJ2-1 and V is TRBV6-5; the match to TRBD1 covers 10 bases. Germline CDR1 reads MNHEY; CDR2 reads SVGAGI. The ends lost 6 bases at V and 2 bases at J; junction bases unmatched: 4. CDR3 size: 15 residues. The CDR3 region is CASSRTGGAYNEQFF. CDR3 nucleotide sequence: TGTGCCAGCAGCCGGACAGGGGGAGCCTACAATGAGCAGTTCTTC.

This chain joins TRBV7-2 and TRBJ1-1, with D maybe TRBD1 (6 bases). V lost 5 bases to trimming and J lost 5 bases, with 15 bases between them. Germline CDR1 and CDR2: SGHTA and FQGNSA. There are 14 residues in the CDR3. The CDR3 loop reads CASSRSGEGTEAFF. The CDR3 DNA reads as TGTGCCAGCAGCCGTTCAGGGGAAGGAACTGAAGCTTTCTTT.

The chain links TRBV29-1 to TRBJ1-6, with 9 bases identical to TRBD1. With 4 bases clipped from V and 7 bases from J, the junction kept 2 bases outside the gene matches. Germline assignment: CDR1 SQVTM and CDR2 ANQGSEA. CDR3 length equals 13 residues. CDR3 sequence reads: CSVGTGANSPLHF. DNA of the CDR3: TGCAGCGTTGGGACAGGGGCGAATTCACCCCTCCACTTT.

This rearrangement joins TRBV4-2 to TRBJ1-2; D possibly corresponds to TRBD1 (5 bases). The CDR3 consists of 13 residues. V gave up 8 bases and J gave up 7 bases, with 17 bases separating them. The germline gives CDR1 LGHNA, CDR2 YNFKEQ. The CDR3: CASYPGGYGGYTF. Here the CDR3 DNA reads TGTGCCAGCTACCCGGGGGGTTATGGTGGCTACACCTTC.

The CDR3 here is CASSLGHEQFF. The CDR3 coding sequence is TGTGCCAGCAGCTTAGGGCATGAGCAGTTCTTC. The chain recombines TRBV7-6 with TRBJ2-1, with D hard to call. The CDR3 is 11 amino acids. Germline lookup yields CDR1 SGHVS and CDR2 FNYEAQ. V was clipped by 1 base and J by 8 bases, with 3 bases between them.

CDR3 in amino acids: CATLVKGRCSYNEQFF. The CDR3 coding sequence is TGTGCCACCCTGGTTAAGGGGCGATGCTCCTACAATGAGCAGTTCTTC. The chain recombines TRBV24-1 with TRBJ2-1; D may be TRBD1 (5 bases). V gave up 9 bases and J gave up 0 bases, with 17 bases separating them. The CDR3 spans 16 residues. The germline CDR1 and CDR2 sequences are KGHDR and SFDVKD.

The rearrangement joins TRBV10-3 to TRBJ1-1; D possibly corresponds to TRBD1 (5 bases). V was clipped by 0 bases and J by 5 bases, with 7 bases between them. The length of the CDR3 is 13 residues. Germline loops: CDR1 ENHRY, CDR2 SYGVKD. This CDR3 is CAISESGGTEAFF. The CDR3 DNA reads TGTGCCATCAGTGAGTCTGGGGGGACTGAAGCTTTCTTT.

The genes are TRBV2 and TRBJ1-4, with 8 nucleotides matching TRBD1. The CDR3 extends over 15 amino acids. Trimming took 3 bases from V and 7 from J; bases not matched to a gene: 7. The germline V gene encodes CDR1 SNHLY and CDR2 FYNNEI. For the CDR3, the DNA is TGTGCCAGCAGTGATCGGACAGGGTGGAGTGAAAAACTGTTTTTT. Translating it yields CASSDRTGWSEKLFF. Based on the CDR3 plus reference TRBV2 and TRBJ1-4, the full variable domain is EPEVTQTPSHQVTQMGQEVILRCVPISNHLYFYWYRQILGQKVEFLVSFYNNEISEKSEIFDDQFSVERPDGSNFTLKIRSTKLEDSAMYFCASSDRTGWSEKLFFGSGTQLSVL.

This chain connects TRBV27 to TRBJ1-5; the match to TRBD1 covers 9 bases. This CDR3 region has 16 residues. Trimming at V came to 9 bases and at J to 7 bases, leaving 16 bases not matched to a gene. Germline V gene data show CDR1 as MNHEY and CDR2 as SMNVEV (reference sequence). CDR3 DNA sequence: TGTGCCAGTCGGGAGTTCCGACAGGGGGGTGCCCAGCCCCAGCATTTT. Its protein is CASREFRQGGAQPQHF.

The chain couples TRBV27 to TRBJ2-3; 13 nucleotides align to TRBD2. The CDR3 runs 15 residues. The germline gives CDR1 MNHEY, CDR2 SMNVEV (reference sequence). Losses at the gene ends were 5 bases for V and 6 bases for J; bases not matched to a gene: 5. The CDR3 loop is CASSTLAGGMDTQYF. In nucleotides, the CDR3 is TGTGCCAGCAGTACACTAGCGGGAGGGATGGATACGCAGTATTTT.

The chain is built from TRBV11-2 and TRBJ2-7, with D perhaps TRBD1 (6 bases). The CDR3 loop spans 14 amino acids. Germline CDR1 is SGHAT and CDR2 is FQNNGV. The V end was cut by 5 bases, the J end by 5 bases, with 16 bases between. As DNA, the CDR3 is TGTGCCAGCAGCCTGTATCAGGGGATCAACGAGCAGTACTTC. Its translation is CASSLYQGINEQYF. The full variable domain, with the rest looked up from reference TRBV11-2 and TRBJ2-7, is EAGVAQSPRYKIIEKRQSVAFWCNPISGHATLYWYQQILGQGPKLLIQFQNNGVVDDSQLPKDRFSAERLKGVDSTLKIQPAKLEDSAVYLCASSLYQGINEQYFGPGTRLTVT.

This clone is a singleton in its sample. This chain uses TRBV25-1 with TRBJ1-6; D might be TRBD1 (5 bases). Deletions cut 6 bases from V and 13 bases from J, with 22 bases between. This CDR3 region has 15 residues. Germline assignment: CDR1 MGHDK and CDR2 SYGVNS. The CDR3 DNA reads TGTGCCAGCAGACCTCGGACATTCAACTCCGTCCCCCTCCACTTT. Protein product: CASRPRTFNSVPLHF.

This chain uses TRBV24-1 with TRBJ2-1, with a tentative D call TRBD1 (6 bases). Trimming shortened V by 5 bases and J by 7 bases, and 14 bases separated the two germline ends. The germline V gene has CDR1 KGHDR and CDR2 SFDVKD. CDR3 length: 14 amino acids. The CDR3 sequence is CATSATGQGNEQFF. CDR3 coding DNA: TGTGCCACCAGTGCGACAGGCCAGGGGAATGAGCAGTTCTTC.

The CDR3 bases are TGTGCCAGCAGCATCCCGACGGCCGGCCCGGGGGGCTACACCTTC. It codes for CASSIPTAGPGGYTF. The chain carries TRBV9 and TRBJ1-2; D is ambiguous. The CDR3 is 15 residues long. The germline V gene has CDR1 SGDLS and CDR2 YYNGEE. Trimming removed 4 bases from V and 8 bases from J, with 21 bases in between.

The V call is TRBV18, the J call TRBJ1-1; D might be TRBD1 (6 bases). Trimming cost V 4 bases and J 4 bases, with 19 bases left between them. The CDR3 runs to 16 residues. Per germline, CDR1 KGHSH and CDR2 LQKENI. The CDR3 loop is CASSLLQGPRVTEAFF. The CDR3 DNA reads as TGTGCCAGCTCACTACTCCAGGGGCCGAGAGTCACTGAAGCTTTCTTT.

The CDR3 loop reads CATRDGLNTGELFF. The CDR3 coding sequence is TGTGCCACCAGGGACGGACTGAACACCGGGGAGCTGTTTTTT. The chain carries TRBV15 and TRBJ2-2; D is possibly TRBD2 (5 bases). The V gene lost 6 bases and the J gene lost 1 base, with 9 bases spanning the gap. Germline V gene data show CDR1 as LNHNV and CDR2 as YYDKDF (reference sequence). The CDR3 runs to 14 residues.